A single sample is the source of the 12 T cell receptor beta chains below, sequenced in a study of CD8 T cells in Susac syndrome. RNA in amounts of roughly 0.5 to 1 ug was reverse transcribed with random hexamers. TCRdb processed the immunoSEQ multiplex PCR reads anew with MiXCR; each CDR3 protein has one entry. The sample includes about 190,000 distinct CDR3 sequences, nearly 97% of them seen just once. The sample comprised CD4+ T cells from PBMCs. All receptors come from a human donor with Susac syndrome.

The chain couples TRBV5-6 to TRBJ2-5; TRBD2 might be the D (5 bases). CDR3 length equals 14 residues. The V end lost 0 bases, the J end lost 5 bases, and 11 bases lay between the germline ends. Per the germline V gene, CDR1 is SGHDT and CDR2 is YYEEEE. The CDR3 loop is CASSLAMRRETQYF. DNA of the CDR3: TGTGCCAGCAGCTTGGCCATGAGGAGGGAGACCCAGTACTTC.

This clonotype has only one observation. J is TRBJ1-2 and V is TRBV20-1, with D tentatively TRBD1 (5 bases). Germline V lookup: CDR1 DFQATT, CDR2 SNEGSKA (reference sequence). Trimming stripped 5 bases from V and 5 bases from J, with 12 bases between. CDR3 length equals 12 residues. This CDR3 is CSASMGLYGYTF. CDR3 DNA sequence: TGCAGTGCTTCGATGGGACTTTATGGCTACACCTTC.

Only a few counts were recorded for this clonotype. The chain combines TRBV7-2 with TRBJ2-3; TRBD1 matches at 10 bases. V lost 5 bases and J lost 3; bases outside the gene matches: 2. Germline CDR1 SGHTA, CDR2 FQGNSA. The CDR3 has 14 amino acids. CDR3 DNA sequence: TGTGCCAGCAGCCCGGGACAGGGGACAGATACGCAGTATTTT. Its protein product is CASSPGQGTDTQYF. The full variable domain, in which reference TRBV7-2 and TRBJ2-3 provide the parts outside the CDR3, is GAGVSQSPSNKVTEKGKDVELRCDPISGHTALYWYRQSLGQGLEFLIYFQGNSAPDKSGLPSDRFSAERTGGSVSTLTIQRTQQEDSAVYLCASSPGQGTDTQYFGPGTRLTVL.

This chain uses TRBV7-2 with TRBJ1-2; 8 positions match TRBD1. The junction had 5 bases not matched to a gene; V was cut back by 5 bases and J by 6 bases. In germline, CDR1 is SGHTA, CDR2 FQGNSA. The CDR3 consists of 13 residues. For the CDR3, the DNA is TGTGCCAGCAGCGTTCTCAGGGGGCATGGCTACACCTTC. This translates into CASSVLRGHGYTF. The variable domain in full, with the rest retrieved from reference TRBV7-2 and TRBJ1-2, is GAGVSQSPSNKVTEKGKDVELRCDPISGHTALYWYRQSLGQGLEFLIYFQGNSAPDKSGLPSDRFSAERTGGSVSTLTIQRTQQEDSAVYLCASSVLRGHGYTFGSGTRLTVV.

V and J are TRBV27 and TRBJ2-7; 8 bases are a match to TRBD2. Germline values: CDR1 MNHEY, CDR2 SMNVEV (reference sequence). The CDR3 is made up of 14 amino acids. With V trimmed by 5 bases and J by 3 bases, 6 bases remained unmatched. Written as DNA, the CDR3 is TGTGCCAGCAGTCCCCGGGGGGGTGGCTACGAGCAGTACTTC. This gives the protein CASSPRGGGYEQYF.

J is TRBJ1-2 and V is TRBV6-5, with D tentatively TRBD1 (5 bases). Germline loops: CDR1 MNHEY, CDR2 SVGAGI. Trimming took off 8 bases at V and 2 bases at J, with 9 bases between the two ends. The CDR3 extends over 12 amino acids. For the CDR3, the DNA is TGTGCCAGCCGGAGGGGAAACTATGGCTACACCTTC. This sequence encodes CASRRGNYGYTF.

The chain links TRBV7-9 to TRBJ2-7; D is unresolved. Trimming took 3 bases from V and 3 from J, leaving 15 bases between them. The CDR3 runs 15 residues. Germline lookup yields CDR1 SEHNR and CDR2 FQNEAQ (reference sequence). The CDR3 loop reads CASSLGNPGSYEQYF. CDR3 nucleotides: TGTGCCAGCAGCTTGGGGAACCCGGGCAGCTACGAGCAGTACTTC.

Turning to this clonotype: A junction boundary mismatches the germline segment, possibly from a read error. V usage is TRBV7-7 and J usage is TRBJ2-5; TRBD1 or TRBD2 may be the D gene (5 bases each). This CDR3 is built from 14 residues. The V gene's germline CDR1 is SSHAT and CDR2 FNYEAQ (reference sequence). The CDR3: CASSLGANQETQYF. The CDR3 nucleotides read TGTGCTAGCAGCCTCGGGGCGAACCAAGAGACCCAGTACTTC.

CDR3 region: CAWSEGLSQPQHF. The CDR3 DNA sequence: TGTGCCTGGAGTGAGGGGCTAAGTCAGCCCCAGCATTTT. The genes are TRBV30 and TRBJ1-5, with D tentatively TRBD1 (5 bases). Germline assignment: CDR1 GTSNPN and CDR2 SVGIG (reference sequence). The V and J ends lost 1 base and 6 bases respectively, with 10 bases between them. There are 13 residues in the CDR3. Complete variable domain (other parts from reference TRBV30 and TRBJ1-5): SQTIHQWPATLVQPVGSPLSLECTVEGTSNPNLYWYRQAAGRGLQLLFYSVGIGQISSEVPQNLSASRPQDRQFILSSKKLLLSDSGFYLCAWSEGLSQPQHFGDGTRLSIL.

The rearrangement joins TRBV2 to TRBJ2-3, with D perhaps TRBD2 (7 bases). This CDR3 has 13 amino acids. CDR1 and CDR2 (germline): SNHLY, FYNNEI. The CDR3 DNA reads TGTGTCCATTCGGGGGGCCAAGGAGATACGCAGTATTTT. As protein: CVHSGGQGDTQYF. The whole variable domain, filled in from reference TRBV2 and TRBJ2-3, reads EPEVTQTPSHQVTQMGQEVILRCVPISNHLYFYWYRQILGQKVEFLVSFYNNEISEKSEIFDDQFSVERPDGSNFTLKIRSTKLEDSAMYFCVHSGGQGDTQYFGPGTRLTVL.

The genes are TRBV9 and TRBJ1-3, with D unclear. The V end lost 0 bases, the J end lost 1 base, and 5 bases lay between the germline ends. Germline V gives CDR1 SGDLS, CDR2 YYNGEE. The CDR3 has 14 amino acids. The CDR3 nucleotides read TGTGCCAGCAGCGTAGAAGGTTCTGGAAACACCATATATTTT. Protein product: CASSVEGSGNTIYF.

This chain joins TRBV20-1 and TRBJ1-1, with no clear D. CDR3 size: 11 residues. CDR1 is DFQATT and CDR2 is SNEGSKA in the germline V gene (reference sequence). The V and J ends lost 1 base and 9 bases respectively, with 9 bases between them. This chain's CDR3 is CSARVQTQAFF. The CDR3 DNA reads TGCAGTGCTAGAGTCCAGACCCAAGCTTTCTTT.